The 6 T cell receptor beta chains below were found in one sample sequenced in a study of regulatory T cells in long-lasting Graves disease. Both iRepertoire HTBI primers and Arm-PCR of CDR3 regions were used to build the TCR beta libraries. TCRdb redid the calling of the multiplex PCR reads with MiXCR, one entry per CDR3 protein. The sample has about 540,000 distinct CDR3 sequences, roughly 13% seen once; the top ten hold roughly a tenth. As for time point: newly diagnosed GD, antithyroid drugs for less than 3 months. Following extraction of RNA from PBMCs, that RNA was used to make the TCR library. These data also featured in a second study, about T cells in Graves' hyperthyroidism and ophthalmopathy.

The sample consisted of peripheral blood mononuclear cells (PBMCs), taken at new diagnosis, from a patient treated with antithyroid drugs. The receptor set was obtained from a man aged 25 to 40 with Graves disease.

There are many counts of this clonotype. V is TRBV6-1 and J is TRBJ2-7; TRBD1 might be the D (6 bases). Germline lookup yields CDR1 MNHNS and CDR2 SASEGT. The CDR3 spans 13 residues. Trimming took 7 bases from V and 5 from J, leaving 15 bases between them. This chain's CDR3 is CASNLQGNDEQYF. The CDR3 bases are TGTGCCAGCAACCTACAGGGAAACGACGAGCAGTACTTC.

At least ten counts were recorded for this clonotype. The rearrangement links TRBV2 to TRBJ2-7, with a possible D match to TRBD2 (6 bases). Looked up from germline, CDR1 is SNHLY and CDR2 is FYNNEI. CDR3 length: 15 residues. V lost 6 bases to trimming and J lost 0 bases, with 15 bases between them. CDR3: CASSDSGGSSYEQYF. CDR3 sequence (DNA): TGTGCCAGCAGCGATTCTGGGGGGAGCTCCTACGAGCAGTACTTC. The full variable domain, with the rest looked up from reference TRBV2 and TRBJ2-7, is EPEVTQTPSHQVTQMGQEVILRCVPISNHLYFYWYRQILGQKVEFLVSFYNNEISEKSEIFDDQFSVERPDGSNFTLKIRSTKLEDSAMYFCASSDSGGSSYEQYFGPGTRLTVT.

The sample holds many counts of this clonotype. This chain links TRBV12-3 or TRBV12-4 with TRBJ2-1, with TRBD2 matching over 10 bases. This CDR3 has 14 residues. With 5 bases clipped from V and 5 bases from J, the junction kept 3 bases outside the gene matches. CDR3 coding DNA: TGTGCCAGCAGTGAAGCGGGAGGGCACAATGAGCAGTTCTTC. Encoded protein: CASSEAGGHNEQFF.

There are many counts of this clonotype. The chain is built from TRBV28 and TRBJ2-1; D remains ambiguous. Trimming left V 2 bases short and J 6 bases short, with 8 bases between. There are 13 residues in the CDR3. Germline V lookup: CDR1 MDHEN, CDR2 SYDVKM. The CDR3 region is CASSLTQTNEQFF. As DNA, the CDR3 is TGTGCCAGCAGTTTAACGCAGACCAATGAGCAGTTCTTC.

This clonotype was observed at least ten times. The rearrangement uses TRBV5-1 and TRBJ1-4; D is undetermined. In germline, CDR1 is SGHRS, CDR2 YFSETQ. The V and J ends lost 1 base and 8 bases respectively, with 12 bases between them. This CDR3 comprises 14 residues. CDR3 in DNA: TGCGCCAGCAGCTTGTTAGGGAAAGGAGAAAAACTGTTTTTT. It codes for CASSLLGKGEKLFF.

This clonotype was seen only a few times. The rearrangement links TRBV7-3 to TRBJ2-5; 9 bases line up with TRBD2. Germline values: CDR1 SGHTA, CDR2 FQGTGA. There are 16 residues in the CDR3. Losses at the gene ends were 6 bases for V and 2 bases for J; bases not matched to a gene: 10. The CDR3 nucleotides read TGTGCCAGCAGTCAGGGGGTAGCGGGAGTGCAAGAGACCCAGTACTTC. This codes for CASSQGVAGVQETQYF.